This TCR beta chain is from a study of T cell repertoires in cytomegalovirus infection. For the study at large: Well-studied HLA-B-restricted CMV epitopes were used in the study alongside recently identified HLA-C-restricted ones. Carrying CMV and the relevant HLA type showed in public TCR beta signatures. Study findings and constraints: Cumulative public TCR beta family frequency identified CMV carriers with the relevant HLA. Dominant in the ex vivo response were TCR beta clonotypes restricted by HLA-C and specific for CMV.

TCRdb passed the reads through MiXCR, listing each CDR3 protein once. The table includes a few hundred thousand distinct CDR3 sequences, 29% detected once. Turning to this clonotype: Antigen unknown.

The CDR3 totals 14 residues. Germline CDR1 MNHEY, CDR2 SVGAGI. Trimming removed 2 bases at V and 2 bases at J, with 9 bases between. The receptor was isolated from a human donor in good health (CMV status not recorded). Some clones in this sample may be carry-over from other donors' samples. The sequences come from cultured PBMCs, collected from culture after CMV antigen stimulation. The chain is built from TRBV6-5 and TRBJ2-5, with a possible D match to TRBD2 (5 bases). The CDR3 nucleotides read TGTGCCAGCAGTTACGCGGGCCGTCAAGAGACCCAGTACTTC. Translating gives CASSYAGRQETQYF.